The 12 T cell receptor beta chains reported below all come from one sample, sequenced in a study of blood T cell repertoires in COVID-19. Some clones are missing from TCRdb's copy, which holds only in-frame ones; the method was immunoSEQ multiplex PCR. The profile covers 150,000 to 190,000 clones, with 80% to 90% appearing a single time and about 7.2% taken by the ten largest. Sequenced input: PBMCs or T cells enriched from blood (not recorded which). These receptors were taken from a man in his fifties who had recovered from COVID-19.

The chain recombines TRBV5-1 with TRBJ1-6; TRBD1 is a possible D gene (5 bases). The V gene's germline CDR1 is SGHRS and CDR2 YFSETQ. There are 15 residues in the CDR3. With 0 bases removed from V and 8 bases from J, the gap between germline ends came to 12 bases. CDR3 bases: TGCGCCAGCAGCTTGGCCTCTGGGGGGGATTCACCCCTCCACTTT. Its protein product is CASSLASGGDSPLHF. Full variable domain (missing parts from reference TRBV5-1 and TRBJ1-6): KAGVTQTPRYLIKTRGQQVTLSCSPISGHRSVSWYQQTPGQGLQFLFEYFSETQRNKGNFPGRFSGRQFSNSRSEMNVSTLELGDSALYLCASSLASGGDSPLHFGNGTRLTVT.

V is TRBV20-1 and J is TRBJ1-6; D is perhaps TRBD1 (6 bases). The V end lost 3 bases, the J end lost 8 bases, and 11 bases lay between the germline ends. The CDR3 extends over 13 amino acids. The V gene's germline CDR1 is DFQATT and CDR2 SNEGSKA (reference sequence). The CDR3 region has the DNA TGCAGTGCTAGTCGGACAGTGGATTCACCCCTCCACTTT. It translates to CSASRTVDSPLHF.

The rearrangement links TRBV5-4 to TRBJ2-7; perhaps TRBD2 as D (6 bases). V lost 5 bases to trimming and J lost 3 bases, with 15 bases between them. Germline V gives CDR1 SGHNT, CDR2 YYREEE (reference sequence). This CDR3 contains 14 residues. The CDR3 loop is CASRIWGVVYEQYF. In nucleotides, the CDR3 is TGTGCCAGCAGAATCTGGGGGGTAGTCTACGAGCAGTACTTC.

The J gene is TRBJ1-2, the V gene TRBV6-5; TRBD1 matches 7 bases. This CDR3 contains 13 residues. Unmatched junction bases numbered 5, after V lost 6 bases and J lost 4 bases. Germline loops: CDR1 MNHEY, CDR2 SVGAGI. CDR3 sequence reads: CASSQTGAYGYTF. The CDR3 nucleotides read TGTGCCAGCAGCCAAACAGGGGCCTATGGCTACACCTTC.

The genes are TRBV15 and TRBJ2-1; TRBD2 agrees at 15 bases. The CDR3 has 19 residues. V gave up 0 bases and J gave up 5 bases; unmatched junction bases: 8. Looked up from germline, CDR1 is LNHNV and CDR2 is YYDKDF (reference sequence). The CDR3 coding sequence is TGTGCCACCAGCAGAGAATTGGGACTAGCGGGGGGCGACAACAATGAGCAGTTCTTC. Its translation is CATSRELGLAGGDNNEQFF.

V gene TRBV7-9 combines with J gene TRBJ1-2; tentatively, D is TRBD1 (6 bases). Deletions cut 6 bases from V and 2 bases from J, with 13 bases between. The CDR3 has 14 amino acids. Germline V gene data show CDR1 as SEHNR and CDR2 as FQNEAQ (reference sequence). The CDR3 protein is CASRPSGTNYGYTF. DNA of the CDR3: TGTGCCAGCAGGCCATCCGGGACAAACTATGGCTACACCTTC.

V gene TRBV2 combines with J gene TRBJ2-2; D is uncertain. Germline values: CDR1 SNHLY, CDR2 FYNNEI. The CDR3 covers 14 residues. V gave up 7 bases and J gave up 3 bases, with 12 bases separating them. CDR3 sequence reads: CASKTAVDTGELFF. The CDR3 DNA is TGTGCCAGCAAAACAGCCGTGGACACCGGGGAGCTGTTTTTT.

This chain links TRBV9 with TRBJ2-1, with D possibly matching TRBD1 (6 bases). Germline CDR1 reads SGDLS; CDR2 reads YYNGEE. This CDR3 has 16 amino acids. V was pared by 4 bases and J by 3 bases, with 17 bases between. The CDR3 DNA follows: TGTGCCAGCAGCTTAAGTTTGGGGGCTGACTACAATGAGCAGTTCTTC. It translates to CASSLSLGADYNEQFF.

The chain carries TRBV19 and TRBJ1-5, with 9 bases identical to TRBD1. The trim removed 5 bases at V and 7 bases at J, leaving 9 bases unmatched. CDR3 size: 15 residues. CDR1 LNHDA and CDR2 SQIVND come from the germline V gene (reference sequence). CDR3 protein: CASSPGQGRVQPQHF. As DNA, the CDR3 is TGTGCCAGTAGTCCGGGACAGGGACGGGTCCAGCCCCAGCATTTT.

This chain links TRBV12-3 or TRBV12-4 with TRBJ1-2; D call uncertain. Trimming shortened V by 4 bases and J by 5 bases, and 8 bases separated the two germline ends. This CDR3 spans 12 amino acids. The CDR3 loop reads CASSSRQYGYTF. The CDR3 DNA reads TGTGCCAGCAGTTCGCGGCAGTATGGCTACACCTTC.

The chain recombines TRBV21-1 with TRBJ1-5; the table's D gene call, TRBD1, was not cross checked with the DNA. TRBV21-1 is shown as a pseudogene. There are 19 residues in the CDR3. The CDR3 loop is CASSKEETGWGYSNQPQHF. The CDR3 coding sequence is TGTGCCAGCAGCAAAGAGGAGACAGGGTGGGGGTATAGCAATCAGCCCCAGCATTTT.

The chain has TRBV2 and TRBJ1-6; 9 nucleotides match TRBD1. Per the germline V gene, CDR1 is SNHLY and CDR2 is FYNNEI. V shed 8 bases and J 10 bases; nucleotides not matched to a gene: 12. The CDR3 is 15 amino acids. The CDR3 bases are TGTGCCAGCGGAGCCGGGACAGGGAAAAACTCACCCCTCCACTTT. Protein: CASGAGTGKNSPLHF.